This T cell receptor beta chain is from a study of blood T cells in healthy people across ages. Overall study context: The capture of about one barcoded beta molecule per two T cells was achieved by template switching. Study results and limitations: The fall in TCR beta diversity per million T cells was roughly linear with age.

Points on this clonotype: No antigen is known for it.

The second PCR ran roughly 6 to 11 cycles with a sample-barcoded 5' primer and J-beta primers. TCRdb reprocessed the 5' RACE reads via MiXCR and lists one record per CDR3 protein. The sample contains around 1,900,000 distinct CDR3 sequences, approximately 40% of which appear only once. Russia was home to the donors, healthy Caucasian individuals aged roughly 6 to 90. Donors each provided roughly 9.6 milliliters of peripheral blood. V lost 6 bases and J 13 bases, leaving 24 bases between the germline ends. The CDR3 covers 13 residues. Germline-derived CDR1 and CDR2 are SQVTM and ANQGSEA. This chain links TRBV29-1 with TRBJ1-2; D call uncertain. The source is a human donor in good health. The sequenced sample was blood. This chain's CDR3 is CSVAEGKDYGRTF. The CDR3 DNA sequence: TGCAGCGTCGCAGAGGGAAAGGACTATGGCCGCACCTTC.